This T cell receptor (beta chain) was observed in a study of PD-1 blockade in classical Hodgkin lymphoma. General study findings and limits: Reported findings placed baseline TCR diversity lower in newly diagnosed patients (compared with healthy donors). A significant rise in TCR diversity was seen by C4D1 for CD4+ cells but not for CD8+ cells.

This clone was detected once. The antigen is not known. Clones were read by immunoSEQ multiplex PCR, and TCRdb kept only the in-frame ones, dropping some. This table holds fewer than 10,000 clones, about four fifths found once. The time point was: cycle 4 day 1 (C4D1), after 6 weeks of nivolumab. Each patient relapsed following autologous stem cell transplantation, and prior brentuximab vedotin exposure differed. CD8+ T cells were isolated from thawed PBMCs by magnetic negative selection. Under best response, outcomes were complete response, partial response or progressive disease. Between the trimmed V and J ends, which lost 4 bases and 9 bases, there was a span of 7 bases. Germline V gene lookup returns CDR1 MNHEY and CDR2 SMNVEV (reference sequence). The CDR3 loop spans 11 amino acids.

The chain carries TRBV27 and TRBJ2-1; no definite D call. The sequence was obtained from a human donor with classical Hodgkin lymphoma. Sequenced material: CD8+ T cells from blood, taken before the fourth cycle of nivolumab. The CDR3 reads CASSSTIEQFF. The CDR3 DNA reads as TGTGCCAGCAGTTCAACTATTGAGCAGTTCTTC.